The 9 T cell receptor beta chains in this list originate from one sample, sequenced in a study of shared clonotypes between healthy human individuals. Libraries were prepared by immunoSEQ multiplex PCR; TCRdb keeps only in-frame clonotypes and omits some of them. The sample consists of a few hundred thousand clones, around 79% of them appearing once. The sample was memory CD4+ T cells sorted from blood. This sample's subset: CD45RA-negative fraction. These receptors all stem from a man aged 25 to 45 in good health.

The rearrangement links TRBV6-4 to TRBJ1-5; 7 bases agree with TRBD1. The CDR3 has 15 amino acids. Per germline, CDR1 MRHNA and CDR2 SNTAGT. V shed 7 bases, J shed 5 bases, and the junction held 11 bases outside the gene matches. The chain's CDR3 is CASKTGPLADQPQHF. CDR3 coding DNA: TGTGCCAGCAAGACAGGGCCCTTAGCGGATCAGCCCCAGCATTTT.

This clone was counted a few times. The chain uses TRBV5-1 and TRBJ2-7; D ambiguous. Germline CDR1 is SGHRS and CDR2 is YFSETQ. The CDR3 is 17 residues long. V was cut by 4 bases and J by 0 bases, with 20 bases left in between. This CDR3 reads CASSLGVGLSYSYEQYF. The CDR3 DNA reads as TGCGCCAGCAGCCTTGGCGTAGGTCTCTCCTACTCCTACGAGCAGTACTTC. Full variable domain (rest looked up from reference TRBV5-1 and TRBJ2-7): KAGVTQTPRYLIKTRGQQVTLSCSPISGHRSVSWYQQTPGQGLQFLFEYFSETQRNKGNFPGRFSGRQFSNSRSEMNVSTLELGDSALYLCASSLGVGLSYSYEQYFGPGTRLTVT.

The rearrangement uses TRBV30 and TRBJ2-7, with 8 bases aligning to TRBD1. The CDR3 loop spans 19 amino acids. V lost 0 bases and J lost 7; bases outside the gene matches: 23. Germline loops: CDR1 GTSNPN, CDR2 SVGIG (reference sequence). The CDR3 DNA follows: TGTGCCTGGAGTGTACGGTCGGCCAGGGGGCACCTAAGAACTCGGGAGCAGTACTTC. This gives the protein CAWSVRSARGHLRTREQYF.

The chain employs TRBV5-6 and TRBJ2-3; D could derive from TRBD1 or TRBD2 (6 bases each). The CDR3 runs to 17 residues. The germline V gene encodes CDR1 SGHDT and CDR2 YYEEEE. Trimming stripped 1 base from V and 0 bases from J, with 15 bases between. The CDR3 sequence is CASSLNVEGGSTDTQYF. CDR3 nucleotide sequence: TGTGCCAGCAGCTTGAACGTTGAGGGGGGCAGCACAGATACGCAGTATTTT.

This clone was seen only a few times. The gene calls are TRBV29-1 and TRBJ2-7; 8 nucleotides agree with TRBD1. Germline CDR1 and CDR2: SQVTM and ANQGSEA. The junction had 23 bases not matched to a gene; V was cut back by 3 bases and J by 1 base. The CDR3 runs 20 residues. In nucleotides, the CDR3 is TGCAGCGTTGATTATAGGATTCCAGGGGGCGCGGGGCGAGTATCCTACGAGCAGTACTTC. Translating gives CSVDYRIPGGAGRVSYEQYF.

V is TRBV28 and J is TRBJ1-4; D uncertain. The CDR3 runs to 12 residues. The V end lost 6 bases, the J end lost 8 bases, and 10 bases lay between the germline ends. Germline CDR1 reads MDHEN; CDR2 reads SYDVKM. CDR3 nucleotide sequence: TGTGCCAGCAGACTTGGAGCGGAAAAACTGTTTTTT. It is translated as CASRLGAEKLFF.

The chain joins TRBV5-5 to TRBJ2-3; D not certain. This CDR3 has 15 residues. From germline, CDR1 is SGHKS and CDR2 YYEKEE (reference sequence). Trimming stripped 3 bases from V and 2 bases from J, with 13 bases between. CDR3 sequence reads: CASSSLGTVTDTQYF. The CDR3 nucleotides read TGTGCCAGCAGCTCCCTAGGTACTGTCACAGATACGCAGTATTTT.

The V call is TRBV28, the J call TRBJ2-7; 9 positions agree with TRBD2. Germline CDR1 MDHEN, CDR2 SYDVKM. V lost 3 bases to trimming and J lost 5 bases; unmatched junction nucleotides: 8. This CDR3 is built from 15 residues. The DNA for the CDR3 is TGTGCCAGCAGTTTTTTGCGGGAGGGCCAAGACGAGCAGTACTTC. It translates to CASSFLREGQDEQYF. The whole variable domain, filled in from reference TRBV28 and TRBJ2-7, reads DVKVTQSSRYLVKRTGEKVFLECVQDMDHENMFWYRQDPGLGLRLIYFSYDVKMKEKGDIPEGYSVSREKKERFSLILESASTNQTSMYLCASSFLREGQDEQYFGPGTRLTVT.

The CDR3 nucleotides are TGTGCCAGCAGCTTATTTCAATTAGACACCGGGGAGCTGTTTTTT. Amino acid sequence: CASSLFQLDTGELFF. The genes are TRBV5-6 and TRBJ2-2, with D hard to call. The CDR3 sequence is 15 residues long. Germline CDR1 and CDR2: SGHDT and YYEEEE. The V end was cut by 2 bases, the J end by 3 bases, with 11 bases between.